This entry concerns a single T cell receptor (beta chain). The sample belongs to a study of blood T cells in healthy people across ages. A second about 7 to 11 cycle PCR used barcoded and J-beta primers. TCRdb fed the 5' RACE reads into MiXCR, producing one record per CDR3 protein. The table records about 780,000 distinct CDR3 sequences, about a quarter of them present only once. The same sample was also studied in work on T cells of mothers and their children. That study reports: Each donor was one of three healthy Caucasian mothers or one of their six children.

The clonotype comes from a boy younger than 18 in good health. Sequencing was done on a sample of blood.

The CDR3 nucleotides read TGTGCCAGCACCGCCCTCAGTAAGATCTTAAGGCCTGGGGCCAACGTCCTGACTTTC. Amino acid sequence: CASTALSKILRPGANVLTF. The chain recombines TRBV6-1 with TRBJ2-6; no reliable D call. V was trimmed by 7 bases and J by 2 bases, leaving 24 bases between them. The CDR3 runs 19 residues. Per the germline V gene, CDR1 is MNHNS and CDR2 is SASEGT.